The 17 T cell receptor beta chains in this list originate from one sample, sequenced in a study of blood T cell repertoires in COVID-19. Only in-frame clones appear in the TCRdb table, and some are missing; sequencing was by immunoSEQ multiplex PCR. There are 110,000 to 150,000 clones in the sample; 65% to 90% occur only once, and 2.5% to 3% lies in the top ten. The sample was peripheral blood. These receptors all stem from a man aged 45-60 years with acute or convalescent COVID-19.

The rearrangement joins TRBV7-6 to TRBJ2-1, with D perhaps matching TRBD1 (5 bases). CDR3 length: 12 amino acids. Per the germline V gene, CDR1 is SGHVS and CDR2 is FNYEAQ. With 3 bases removed from V and 9 bases from J, the gap between germline ends came to 9 bases. CDR3 loop: CASSLLGLEQFF. The DNA of the CDR3 is TGTGCCAGCAGCTTGCTGGGGCTTGAGCAGTTCTTC. Looking up the rest from reference TRBV7-6 and TRBJ2-1 gives the full variable domain: GAGVSQSPRYKVTKRGQDVALRCDPISGHVSLYWYRQALGQGPEFLTYFNYEAQQDKSGLPNDRFSAERPEGSISTLTIQRTEQRDSAMYRCASSLLGLEQFFGPGTRLTVL.

The chain has TRBV7-8 and TRBJ1-6; 9 bases agree with TRBD1. In germline, CDR1 is SGHVS, CDR2 FQNEAQ. Losses at the gene ends were 6 bases for V and 9 bases for J; bases not matched to a gene: 9. CDR3 length: 15 amino acids. In DNA form, the CDR3 reads TGTGCCAGCAGTATAGAGACAGGGGGTGCTTCACCCCTCCACTTT. This gives the protein CASSIETGGASPLHF.

V gene TRBV25-1 combines with J gene TRBJ1-1; 8 nucleotides match TRBD1. Looked up from germline, CDR1 is MGHDK and CDR2 is SYGVNS. The CDR3 extends over 14 amino acids. V trimming: 2 bases; J trimming: 4 bases; junction bases outside the gene matches: 3. The CDR3 bases are TGTGCCAGCAGTGAACACGGACAGGGCACTGAAGCTTTCTTT. Translating it yields CASSEHGQGTEAFF.

The gene calls are TRBV19 and TRBJ1-2, with 9 bases fitting TRBD1. The ends lost 6 bases at V and 4 bases at J; junction bases unmatched: 6. CDR1 LNHDA and CDR2 SQIVND come from the germline V gene (reference sequence). The CDR3 is 14 amino acids. CDR3 nucleotides: TGTGCCAGTAGAAGGACAGGGGTTGGCTATGGCTACACCTTC. It codes for CASRRTGVGYGYTF.

This clone was recorded once. This chain connects TRBV27 to TRBJ2-3; 10 nucleotides match TRBD2. V lost 5 bases to trimming and J lost 7 bases; unmatched junction nucleotides: 12. This CDR3 is built from 16 residues. The germline gives CDR1 MNHEY, CDR2 SMNVEV (reference sequence). Here the CDR3 DNA reads TGTGCCAGCAGTAGCCTGGGAGCGGGAGGGCCGTATACGCAGTATTTT. As protein: CASSSLGAGGPYTQYF.

This rearrangement joins TRBV6-2 or TRBV6-3 to TRBJ1-5; D is unclear. V shed 5 bases and J shed 3 bases, with 17 bases lying between them. CDR1 MNHEY and CDR2 SVGEGT come from the germline V gene. This CDR3 spans 16 amino acids. The CDR3 region is CASSQAPPGSNQPQHF. CDR3 nucleotide sequence: TGTGCCAGCAGTCAGGCGCCGCCAGGCTCCAATCAGCCCCAGCATTTT.

The V call is TRBV9, the J call TRBJ1-2; 9 bases fit TRBD1. The CDR3 has 16 amino acids. J lost 4 bases, V lost 3 bases, and 10 bases had no gene match. From germline, CDR1 is SGDLS and CDR2 YYNGEE. In DNA form, the CDR3 reads TGTGCCAGCAGCGACTCCTGGGACAGGGTACCCTATGGCTACACCTTC. This gives the protein CASSDSWDRVPYGYTF.

The chain joins TRBV6-5 to TRBJ1-6; D remains ambiguous. Trimming cost V 2 bases and J 5 bases, with 10 bases left between them. CDR1 MNHEY and CDR2 SVGAGI come from the germline V gene. The CDR3 runs 15 residues. The CDR3 loop is CASSYRSKNNSPLHF. In DNA, the CDR3 is TGTGCCAGCAGTTACAGGAGCAAAAATAATTCACCCCTCCACTTT.

This clone was counted between two and nine times. J is TRBJ1-1 and V is TRBV10-3; no definite D call. The CDR3 has 16 residues. Germline V gene sequence: CDR1 ENHRY, CDR2 SYGVKD. Between the trimmed V and J ends, which lost 0 bases and 3 bases, there was a span of 14 bases. The CDR3 DNA reads as TGTGCCATCAGTGAGTCGTTCTTTATCCGAGACACTGAAGCTTTCTTT. Residues: CAISESFFIRDTEAFF.

The chain is built from TRBV5-6 and TRBJ1-1; D might be TRBD1 (6 bases). CDR1 is SGHDT and CDR2 is YYEEEE in the germline V gene. The CDR3 is made up of 14 amino acids. Between the trimmed V and J ends, which lost 2 bases and 6 bases, there was a span of 14 bases. The CDR3 bases are TGTGCCAGCAGCTTTTCTCCAGGGGTCTCTGAAGCTTTCTTT. It translates to CASSFSPGVSEAFF.

J is TRBJ2-7 and V is TRBV6-6, with 9 positions matching TRBD2. The CDR3 is made up of 14 amino acids. Germline CDR1 is MNHNY and CDR2 is SVGAGI (reference sequence). V gave up 7 bases and J gave up 2 bases; unmatched junction bases: 6. In nucleotides, the CDR3 is TGTGCCAGCAATTTAGCGGGAGATGCCTACGAGCAGTACTTC. This translates into CASNLAGDAYEQYF.

The chain couples TRBV19 to TRBJ1-6; the D gene is possibly TRBD1 (6 bases). CDR3 size: 14 residues. Germline V gives CDR1 LNHDA, CDR2 SQIVND (reference sequence). The V end lost 7 bases, the J end lost 8 bases, and 15 bases lay between the germline ends. In nucleotides, the CDR3 is TGTGCCAGTAACATCCGCCAGGGGCATTCACCCCTCCACTTT. This codes for CASNIRQGHSPLHF.

The gene calls are TRBV5-4 and TRBJ2-3; 8 nucleotides agree with TRBD2. Germline loops: CDR1 SGHNT, CDR2 YYREEE (reference sequence). The CDR3 spans 17 residues. V lost 3 bases to trimming and J lost 5 bases; unmatched junction nucleotides: 14. CDR3 protein: CASSWVGSSGRGDTQYF. The CDR3 bases are TGTGCCAGCAGCTGGGTTGGGTCTAGCGGGCGGGGAGATACGCAGTATTTT.

Note on this clone: Other DNA sequences of this sample code for an identical CDR3. The chain recombines TRBV5-6 with TRBJ2-7; D gene uncertain. The ends were cut back, 2 bases at V and 4 bases at J, with 4 bases in the middle. This CDR3 spans 11 amino acids. Germline V lookup: CDR1 SGHDT, CDR2 YYEEEE. The CDR3 region is CASSFGYEQYF. CDR3 DNA: TGTGCCAGCAGCTTCGGTTACGAGCAGTACTTC.

V and J are TRBV6-4 and TRBJ1-1; D not resolved. Trimming removed 3 bases from V and 6 bases from J, with 11 bases in between. This CDR3 has 13 amino acids. Germline CDR1 and CDR2: MRHNA and SNTAGT. The CDR3 DNA reads as TGTGCCAGCAGTGAGGAGCAGGACTCTGAAGCTTTCTTT. Encoded protein: CASSEEQDSEAFF.

The gene calls are TRBV11-2 and TRBJ1-1, with D tentatively TRBD1 (5 bases). CDR3 length: 16 amino acids. Germline V gene sequence: CDR1 SGHAT, CDR2 FQNNGV. The ends were cut back, 2 bases at V and 1 base at J, with 14 bases in the middle. The CDR3 DNA follows: TGTGCCAGCAGCTTACTCGGGGGACGGCAGAACACTGAAGCTTTCTTT. Translating it yields CASSLLGGRQNTEAFF.

This sequence joins TRBV6-5 and TRBJ2-7; possibly TRBD1 for D (5 bases). The CDR3 loop spans 15 amino acids. The germline V gene has CDR1 MNHEY and CDR2 SVGAGI. Trimming pared 2 bases from V and 3 bases from J, leaving 14 bases between. The CDR3 reads CASSYLQGWDYEQYF. CDR3 nucleotides: TGTGCCAGCAGTTACCTCCAGGGATGGGACTACGAGCAGTACTTC.